The 32 T cell receptor beta chains reported below all come from one sample, sequenced in a study of human T cells and chemical hapten exposure. Time point given: pre-sensitization, week 0. Treatment reported: therapeutic diphenylcyclopropenone sensitization with weekly scalp DPC. TCRdb fed the RACE reads into MiXCR, producing one record per CDR3 protein. The table shows approximately 370,000 distinct CDR3 sequences, with around 5.5% occurring only once. The starting material was whole blood, obtained in connection with sensitization to the hapten diphenylcyclopropenone (DPC). Every receptor here comes from a woman aged 18-29 years with alopecia areata. Some clones in this sample may be carry-over from other donors' samples.

J is TRBJ2-1 and V is TRBV7-2; D is unclear. The CDR3 length is 13 residues. The V end lost 2 bases, the J end lost 4 bases, and 6 bases lay between the germline ends. CDR1 and CDR2 (germline): SGHTA, FQGNSA. CDR3 bases: TGTGCCAGCAGCTTACCGGAATACAATGAGCAGTTCTTC. Its protein product is CASSLPEYNEQFF.

CDR3 DNA: TGCAGTGCTTACGACCACCCCCAGACTAGCACAGATACGCAGTATTTT. Encoded protein: CSAYDHPQTSTDTQYF. The V gene is TRBV20-1, the J gene TRBJ2-3; no clear D. The CDR3 is 16 residues long. The germline V gene encodes CDR1 DFQATT and CDR2 SNEGSKA (reference sequence). The V end lost 5 bases, the J end lost 0 bases, and 18 bases lay between the germline ends.

The chain couples TRBV27 to TRBJ1-1; D is unclear. Trimming removed 2 bases from V and 7 bases from J, with 11 bases in between. This CDR3 region has 13 residues. Looked up from germline, CDR1 is MNHEY and CDR2 is SMNVEV (reference sequence). Here the CDR3 reads CASSLHHGVEAFF. The CDR3 bases are TGTGCCAGCAGTTTACACCATGGCGTTGAAGCTTTCTTT.

This clonotype occurred many times. The chain couples TRBV3-1 to TRBJ2-3; D gene ambiguous. The CDR3 loop spans 16 amino acids. The germline V gene encodes CDR1 LGHDT and CDR2 YNNKEL (reference sequence). Trimming pared 4 bases from V and 0 bases from J, leaving 14 bases between. The CDR3: CASSPGSSFSTDTQYF. The CDR3 DNA reads as TGTGCCAGCAGCCCCGGGTCGAGTTTCAGCACAGATACGCAGTATTTT.

This clonotype was counted at least ten times. The gene calls are TRBV18 and TRBJ1-4; D is unresolved. Per the germline V gene, CDR1 is KGHSH and CDR2 is LQKENI. The CDR3 extends over 16 amino acids. Trimming removed 1 base from V and 8 bases from J, with 17 bases in between. The CDR3 sequence: CASSPLREGAGEKLFF. The CDR3 nucleotides are TGTGCCAGCTCACCACTCCGGGAGGGCGCCGGGGAAAAACTGTTTTTT.

The chain joins TRBV20-1 to TRBJ1-5, with D possibly being TRBD1 (6 bases). CDR1 is DFQATT and CDR2 is SNEGSKA in the germline V gene (reference sequence). V shed 6 bases and J shed 0 bases, with 18 bases lying between them. CDR3 length equals 16 residues. The CDR3 spells CSASSRLGGSNQPQHF. The CDR3, as DNA: TGCAGTGCCAGCTCCCGACTAGGGGGTAGCAATCAGCCCCAGCATTTT.

This clonotype was detected ten times or more. The genes are TRBV20-1 and TRBJ1-5; D is possibly TRBD1 (6 bases). CDR1 DFQATT and CDR2 SNEGSKA come from the germline V gene (reference sequence). Trimming stripped 1 base from V and 4 bases from J, with 14 bases between. There are 15 residues in the CDR3. CDR3 sequence: CSARGIGGLNQPQHF. CDR3 bases: TGCAGTGCTAGAGGAATCGGGGGCCTGAATCAGCCCCAGCATTTT.

This clonotype was observed at least ten times. This chain links TRBV5-1 with TRBJ2-6; TRBD1 matches at 12 bases. CDR1 is SGHRS and CDR2 is YFSETQ in the germline V gene. CDR3 length equals 18 residues. Trimming cost V 5 bases and J 4 bases; bases outside gene matches: 10. The CDR3 is CASSRTGTGGSGANVLTF. The CDR3 DNA reads as TGCGCCAGCAGTAGAACCGGGACAGGGGGCTCCGGGGCCAACGTCCTGACTTTC.

This clonotype was seen a few times. V usage is TRBV3-1 and J usage is TRBJ2-7, with 8 bases fitting TRBD2. The trim removed 2 bases at V and 7 bases at J, leaving 10 bases unmatched. This CDR3 is built from 15 residues. Germline V gene lookup returns CDR1 LGHDT and CDR2 YNNKEL (reference sequence). The CDR3 region has the DNA TGTGCCAGCAGCCAATTCTCGACTAGCGCCTCAGAGCAGTACTTC. It encodes CASSQFSTSASEQYF.

This clonotype was recorded at least ten times. The gene calls are TRBV5-1 and TRBJ2-7, with 10 bases matching TRBD1. Per germline, CDR1 SGHRS and CDR2 YFSETQ. This CDR3 contains 14 residues. Trimming at V came to 3 bases and at J to 8 bases, leaving 8 bases not matched to a gene. In nucleotides, the CDR3 is TGCGCCAGCAGCTCAGGCGGGACAGGGGAAAAGCAGTACTTC. Translating it yields CASSSGGTGEKQYF.

This clonotype turned up a few times. The genes are TRBV6-4 and TRBJ2-3; D possibly matches TRBD1 or TRBD2 (5 bases each). Trimming removed 4 bases from V and 3 bases from J, with 14 bases in between. Germline CDR1 reads MRHNA; CDR2 reads SNTAGT. The CDR3 sequence is 15 residues long. This chain's CDR3 is CASSVGKRGTDTQYF. The CDR3 DNA reads TGTGCCAGCAGTGTTGGGAAGAGGGGTACAGATACGCAGTATTTT.

This chain joins TRBV18 and TRBJ2-7; 11 bases match TRBD2. Germline V gene data show CDR1 as KGHSH and CDR2 as LQKENI. J gave up 9 bases and V 5 bases, and 15 bases lay outside the gene matches. The CDR3 runs to 16 residues. The chain's CDR3 is CASSTTSGTSGHVQYF. CDR3 coding DNA: TGTGCCAGCTCAACTACCTCCGGGACTAGCGGACATGTGCAGTACTTC.

This clonotype was recorded many times. Its ends do not fully match the called genes, so a read error is possible. The chain carries TRBV7-7 and TRBJ2-1; tentative D call: TRBD2 (6 bases). Germline CDR1 reads SSHAT; CDR2 reads FNYEAQ (reference sequence). This CDR3 has 19 residues. The CDR3 DNA sequence: TGTGCTAGCAGCCCTGACCGACCGGGACTGAACCCCTCCTACAATGAGCAGTTCTTC. It encodes CASSPDRPGLNPSYNEQFF.

The chain couples TRBV6-5 to TRBJ1-3; the match to TRBD1 covers 8 bases. Germline values: CDR1 MNHEY, CDR2 SVGAGI. The CDR3 is 14 amino acids. V lost 7 bases and J lost 8; bases outside the gene matches: 10. The CDR3 DNA is TGTGCCAGCACTCCACCAGGGGGCCTGGACACCATATATTTT. Its translation: CASTPPGGLDTIYF.

In this sample, this clonotype turned up a few times. The rearrangement uses TRBV25-1 and TRBJ1-1; D not resolved. V lost 1 base to trimming and J lost 1 base, with 4 bases between them. The CDR3 contains 13 residues. CDR1 is MGHDK and CDR2 is SYGVNS in the germline V gene. The DNA for the CDR3 is TGTGCCAGCAGTGAATTCCAGAACACTGAAGCTTTCTTT. Its protein is CASSEFQNTEAFF.

Turning to this clonotype: One end of the junction varies from germline; a read error may be responsible. The gene calls are TRBV27 and TRBJ1-6; D ambiguous. Germline CDR1 MNHEY, CDR2 SMNVEV (reference sequence). The CDR3 runs 14 residues. The CDR3 DNA is TGTGCCAGCATTTTATCATATGGGAATTCACCCCTCCACTTT. It codes for CASILSYGNSPLHF.

This clonotype came up many times. V and J are TRBV7-2 and TRBJ1-5, with D perhaps TRBD1 (5 bases). The germline V and J ends were trimmed by 1 base and 7 bases, with 14 bases remaining between them. Germline CDR1 SGHTA, CDR2 FQGNSA. CDR3 length equals 15 residues. In DNA form, the CDR3 reads TGTGCCAGCAGCTTAGGCGAGGGGCATCAGCAGCCCCAGCATTTT. The encoded protein is CASSLGEGHQQPQHF.

This clonotype appeared a few times. J is TRBJ2-7 and V is TRBV12-3 or TRBV12-4; 9 bases agree with TRBD1. The CDR3 has 15 amino acids. V dropped 7 bases and J dropped 3; count of bases not matched to a gene: 10. The CDR3 DNA follows: TGTGCCAGCAAGTTCGGGACAGGGAACGTCTACGAGCAGTACTTC. Translating gives CASKFGTGNVYEQYF.

This clonotype appeared a few times. The V gene is TRBV7-8, the J gene TRBJ2-7; a possible D gene is TRBD2 (6 bases). Trimming took 0 bases from V and 6 from J, leaving 12 bases between them. The CDR3 is made up of 14 amino acids. Germline loops: CDR1 SGHVS, CDR2 FQNEAQ. The CDR3 DNA follows: TGTGCCAGCAGCTTAGCCCGGGAGCCTCCCGAGCAGTACTTC. Translation gives CASSLAREPPEQYF.

The rearrangement uses TRBV5-1 and TRBJ1-2, with TRBD1 matching 10 bases. Germline V gene lookup returns CDR1 SGHRS and CDR2 YFSETQ. The CDR3 sequence is 16 residues long. V lost 0 bases, J lost 2 bases, and 4 bases stayed unmatched. The CDR3 coding sequence is TGCGCCAGCAGCTTGGGACAGGGGGCCTCCAACTATGGCTACACCTTC. It encodes CASSLGQGASNYGYTF.

In its sample, this clonotype was seen many times. This chain connects TRBV7-8 to TRBJ2-3, with D possibly being TRBD2 (6 bases). There are 13 residues in the CDR3. Germline V CDR1 and CDR2: SGHVS, FQNEAQ. Trimming pared 0 bases from V and 11 bases from J, leaving 12 bases between. Here the CDR3 reads CASSLAGLAMQYF. The CDR3 DNA follows: TGTGCCAGCAGCTTAGCGGGACTCGCAATGCAGTATTTT.

The rearrangement links TRBV6-1 to TRBJ1-2; D perhaps matches TRBD1 (6 bases). Trimming pared 7 bases from V and 4 bases from J, leaving 16 bases between. The CDR3 totals 14 residues. Germline V gives CDR1 MNHNS, CDR2 SASEGT. The CDR3 loop is CASIRGPNLYGYTF. The CDR3 bases are TGTGCCAGCATCAGGGGACCTAATCTCTATGGCTACACCTTC.

This clonotype occurred a few times. V is TRBV20-1 and J is TRBJ2-1; 8 bases fit TRBD1. Germline loops: CDR1 DFQATT, CDR2 SNEGSKA (reference sequence). The CDR3 loop spans 15 amino acids. V lost 4 bases and J lost 2; bases outside the gene matches: 7. CDR3 nucleotide sequence: TGCAGTGCTACCCGAGACAGGGGCCCCTACAATGAGCAGTTCTTC. Its translation is CSATRDRGPYNEQFF.

This clonotype was picked up many times. This chain joins TRBV6-5 and TRBJ1-5; 9 bases match TRBD1. The CDR3 has 15 amino acids. The J segment lost 7 bases and the V segment lost 2 bases, leaving 6 bases of the junction unmatched. Germline V gives CDR1 MNHEY, CDR2 SVGAGI. CDR3 nucleotides: TGTGCCAGCAGTTACAGACAGGGGGAAGGGCAGCCCCAGCATTTT. It codes for CASSYRQGEGQPQHF.

This clonotype was counted once. This chain uses TRBV6-5 with TRBJ1-1, with D uncertain. V was shortened by 2 bases and J by 3 bases, with 10 bases between the two germline ends. This CDR3 is 14 amino acids long. Germline V gene data show CDR1 as MNHEY and CDR2 as SVGAGI. This CDR3 is CASSYEHNDTEAFF. The CDR3 DNA follows: TGTGCCAGCAGTTACGAACACAACGACACTGAAGCTTTCTTT.

This clonotype was seen a few times. This sequence joins TRBV5-5 and TRBJ2-2; D not certain. CDR3 length: 16 residues. Trimming pared 2 bases from V and 4 bases from J, leaving 15 bases between. Germline V lookup: CDR1 SGHKS, CDR2 YYEKEE (reference sequence). CDR3 nucleotide sequence: TGTGCCAGCAGCTTAGTACCTGAAAGATTCACCGGGGAGCTGTTTTTT. Translated: CASSLVPERFTGELFF.

This clonotype was counted only a few times. CDR3 in amino acids: CASSQGQGGAYNEQFF. DNA for the CDR3: TGCGCCAGCAGCCAAGGTCAGGGGGGGGCCTACAATGAGCAGTTCTTC. V usage is TRBV4-1 and J usage is TRBJ2-1; D is tentatively TRBD1 or TRBD2 (7 bases each). Per the germline V gene, CDR1 is MGHRA and CDR2 is YSYEKL. CDR3 length equals 16 residues. Trimming took off 1 base at V and 2 bases at J, with 12 bases between the two ends.

V usage is TRBV27 and J usage is TRBJ2-6; 11 bases match TRBD1. Trimming took 5 bases from V and 0 from J; bases not matched to a gene: 3. The CDR3 length is 17 residues. Germline loops: CDR1 MNHEY, CDR2 SMNVEV (reference sequence). The CDR3 DNA follows: TGTGCCAGCAGTAGGGACAGGGGGAGCTCTGGGGCCAACGTCCTGACTTTC. Encoded protein: CASSRDRGSSGANVLTF.

This clonotype was observed a few times. The chain carries TRBV6-2 or TRBV6-3 and TRBJ2-7; no clear D. CDR1 is MNHEY and CDR2 is SVGEGT in the germline V gene. The length of the CDR3 is 12 residues. V was clipped by 5 bases and J by 5 bases, with 10 bases between them. CDR3 protein: CASSRRQDEQYF. CDR3 DNA sequence: TGTGCCAGCAGTCGCCGGCAAGACGAGCAGTACTTC.

This clonotype was counted at least ten times. The chain combines TRBV7-8 with TRBJ2-4; tentative D call: TRBD1 (5 bases). Trimming removed 1 base at V and 6 bases at J, with 7 bases between. Per germline, CDR1 SGHVS and CDR2 FQNEAQ. CDR3 size: 13 residues. The CDR3 DNA follows: TGTGCCAGCAGCTTAGGACAGACAAACATTCAGTACTTC. Protein: CASSLGQTNIQYF.

This clonotype was counted only a few times. This chain links TRBV28 with TRBJ1-3; D remains ambiguous. Germline CDR1 is MDHEN and CDR2 is SYDVKM. Between the trimmed V and J ends, which lost 2 bases and 0 bases, there was a span of 11 bases. This CDR3 has 16 amino acids. In nucleotides, the CDR3 is TGTGCCAGCAGTTTACAGCCAGGTAGCTCTGGAAACACCATATATTTT. Protein sequence: CASSLQPGSSGNTIYF.

This clonotype was detected ten times or more. V gene TRBV29-1 combines with J gene TRBJ2-1; unclear D gene. This CDR3 is built from 13 residues. Germline V gene sequence: CDR1 SQVTM, CDR2 ANQGSEA. V gave up 3 bases and J gave up 0 bases, with 6 bases separating them. Here the CDR3 reads CSVEGSSYNEQFF. CDR3 in DNA: TGCAGCGTTGAGGGGTCCTCCTACAATGAGCAGTTCTTC.